This entry lists 20 T cell receptor beta chains sequenced from one sample in a study of neoadjuvant anti-PD-1 for oral cavity cancer. Sample time point: after neoadjuvant nivolumab, at surgical resection. Assay: immunoSEQ multiplex PCR; the TCRdb copy retains only in-frame clones and omits some. The data show approximately 9,500 clones, about 70% seen once. The material was PBMCs, obtained after nivolumab (anti-PD-1) treatment. The receptors derive from a person aged 35 to 85 with oral cavity squamous cell carcinoma.

This clone was found a few times. The chain is built from TRBV15 and TRBJ1-1; tentative D call: TRBD1 (5 bases). This CDR3 has 13 amino acids. Trimming left V 0 bases short and J 7 bases short, with 9 bases between. Per the germline V gene, CDR1 is LNHNV and CDR2 is YYDKDF (reference sequence). CDR3 region: CATSRDWGGEAFF. In nucleotides, the CDR3 is TGTGCCACCAGCAGAGATTGGGGCGGTGAAGCTTTCTTT.

In this sample, this clone turned up a few times. The V gene is TRBV25-1, the J gene TRBJ2-5, with 7 bases identical to TRBD2. Germline values: CDR1 MGHDK, CDR2 SYGVNS. The ends lost 5 bases at V and 5 bases at J; junction bases unmatched: 14. The length of the CDR3 is 16 residues. The CDR3 is CASSPPVQRGIETQYF. CDR3 bases: TGTGCCAGCAGTCCCCCTGTTCAGCGGGGAATCGAGACCCAGTACTTC.

V and J are TRBV7-8 and TRBJ2-1; no definite D call. The germline V gene has CDR1 SGHVS and CDR2 FQNEAQ. This CDR3 is 15 amino acids long. V lost 5 bases and J lost 0, with 11 bases in between. In nucleotides, the CDR3 is TGTGCCAGCAGCCCGCGGCGGAGCTCCTACAATGAGCAGTTCTTC. Translation gives CASSPRRSSYNEQFF.

This clone was picked up a small number of times. The chain has TRBV4-2 and TRBJ1-2; unclear D gene. The V gene lost 0 bases and the J gene lost 5 bases, with 4 bases spanning the gap. This CDR3 has 12 amino acids. Germline V gene sequence: CDR1 LGHNA, CDR2 YNFKEQ. This CDR3 is CASSQDAYGYTF. In nucleotides, the CDR3 is TGTGCCAGCAGCCAAGACGCATATGGCTACACCTTC.

The chain couples TRBV5-1 to TRBJ2-3; D is tentatively TRBD1 or TRBD2 (5 bases each). V lost 0 bases, J lost 4 bases, and 15 bases lay in between. Germline V lookup: CDR1 SGHRS, CDR2 YFSETQ. The CDR3 is 16 amino acids. CDR3 region: CASSLDRTSGPDTQYF. CDR3 bases: TGCGCCAGCAGCTTGGACCGGACCTCGGGGCCAGATACGCAGTATTTT.

V usage is TRBV4-1 and J usage is TRBJ2-1, with TRBD1 matching over 9 bases. With 3 bases clipped from V and 8 bases from J, the junction kept 5 bases outside the gene matches. In germline, CDR1 is MGHRA, CDR2 YSYEKL. The length of the CDR3 is 14 residues. Here the CDR3 DNA reads TGCGCCAGCAGCCAGAACAGGGGGCTTGATGAGCAGTTCTTC. This sequence encodes CASSQNRGLDEQFF.

This clone was counted between two and nine times. The chain has TRBV11-2 and TRBJ2-3; the match to TRBD1 covers 10 bases. CDR3 length: 13 residues. In germline, CDR1 is SGHAT, CDR2 FQNNGV. V lost 3 bases, J lost 10 bases, and 4 bases stayed unmatched. CDR3 nucleotide sequence: TGTGCCAGCAGCTTGTCCGGGACAGGGGCGCAGTATTTT. Its protein product is CASSLSGTGAQYF.

The chain links TRBV19 to TRBJ2-7; D tentatively reads TRBD1 or TRBD2 (6 bases each). The CDR3 extends over 14 amino acids. Trimming removed 3 bases from V and 7 bases from J, with 16 bases in between. The germline CDR1 and CDR2 sequences are LNHDA and SQIVND (reference sequence). Here the CDR3 DNA reads TGTGCCAGTAGTATTGAGTGGGGGGCTGGGGAGCAGTACTTC. Encoded protein: CASSIEWGAGEQYF.

The chain has TRBV29-1 and TRBJ1-1; D unresolved. The CDR3 has 11 residues. Germline lookup yields CDR1 SQVTM and CDR2 ANQGSEA. The germline V and J ends were trimmed by 5 bases and 11 bases, with 15 bases remaining between them. The CDR3 sequence: CSVLAARAAFF. CDR3 bases: TGCAGCGTTCTCGCGGCCCGGGCGGCTTTCTTT.

In this sample, this clone turned up a few times. The V call is TRBV25-1, the J call TRBJ1-2; 7 bases line up with TRBD1. V gave up 5 bases and J gave up 6 bases; unmatched junction bases: 6. In germline, CDR1 is MGHDK, CDR2 SYGVNS. This CDR3 comprises 13 residues. The CDR3 sequence: CASSPGTVNGYTF. The CDR3 DNA reads TGTGCCAGCAGTCCAGGGACAGTGAATGGCTACACCTTC.

This clone has more than one count but fewer than ten. The chain is built from TRBV29-1 and TRBJ1-1; TRBD1 agrees at 8 bases. CDR3 length: 14 amino acids. CDR1 is SQVTM, CDR2 ANQGSEA, per germline. The J segment lost 4 bases and the V segment lost 5 bases, leaving 9 bases of the junction unmatched. The CDR3 protein is CSVFQGAGGTEAFF. CDR3 DNA: TGCAGCGTTTTTCAGGGGGCAGGAGGCACTGAAGCTTTCTTT.

This clone turned up a few times. The chain has TRBV7-9 and TRBJ2-7, with TRBD2 matching over 7 bases. Germline CDR1 and CDR2: SEHNR and FQNEAQ (reference sequence). There are 13 residues in the CDR3. The J segment lost 3 bases and the V segment lost 8 bases, leaving 7 bases of the junction unmatched. CDR3 amino acids: CASHGRTSYEQYF. The CDR3 DNA is TGTGCCAGCCACGGGAGGACCAGCTACGAGCAGTACTTC.

The rearrangement uses TRBV13 and TRBJ1-3; 10 bases are shared with TRBD1. Germline trimming cut 5 bases from V and 6 bases from J; bases unmatched to any gene: 7. Germline CDR1 PRHDT, CDR2 FYEKMQ (reference sequence). The CDR3 sequence is 15 residues long. The CDR3 protein is CASSPGGTGANTIYF. DNA for the CDR3: TGTGCCAGCAGCCCGGGGGGGACAGGGGCAAACACCATATATTTT.

In this sample, this clone turned up a few times. The chain recombines TRBV25-1 with TRBJ1-4; D not certain. The CDR3 length is 15 residues. V was shortened by 1 base and J by 7 bases, with 13 bases between the two germline ends. From germline, CDR1 is MGHDK and CDR2 SYGVNS. This CDR3 is CASSESEGWGEKLFF. The CDR3 nucleotides are TGTGCCAGCAGTGAATCGGAGGGATGGGGTGAAAAACTGTTTTTT.

The sample holds a few counts of this clone. V gene TRBV6-1 combines with J gene TRBJ2-7; tentative D call: TRBD1 (5 bases). This CDR3 spans 14 amino acids. In germline, CDR1 is MNHNS, CDR2 SASEGT. Trimming shortened V by 5 bases and J by 0 bases, and 11 bases separated the two germline ends. The DNA for the CDR3 is TGTGCCAGCAGTACCGGACACAGCTCCTACGAGCAGTACTTC. This encodes CASSTGHSSYEQYF.

This clone was counted between two and nine times. The chain couples TRBV11-3 to TRBJ2-1, with a weak D call TRBD1 (8 bases). There are 15 residues in the CDR3. The V end lost 6 bases, the J end lost 5 bases, and 17 bases lay between the germline ends. Looked up from germline, CDR1 is SGHNT and CDR2 is YENEEA. CDR3 sequence reads: CASSSDRGGNNEQFF. CDR3 nucleotide sequence: TGTGCCAGCAGTTCCGACAGGGGAGGGAACAATGAGCAGTTCTTC.

The chain recombines TRBV15 with TRBJ1-1; D is possibly TRBD1 (5 bases). The CDR3 contains 18 residues. Trimming left V 2 bases short and J 1 base short, with 20 bases between. CDR1 LNHNV and CDR2 YYDKDF come from the germline V gene (reference sequence). CDR3 sequence reads: CATSRLGLIRAGNTEAFF. The DNA for the CDR3 is TGTGCCACCAGCAGACTAGGGTTAATCAGGGCGGGGAACACTGAAGCTTTCTTT.

The chain employs TRBV5-1 and TRBJ2-2; perhaps TRBD1 as D (6 bases). In germline, CDR1 is SGHRS, CDR2 YFSETQ. Between the trimmed V and J ends, which lost 4 bases and 10 bases, there was a span of 17 bases. This CDR3 is built from 14 residues. The CDR3 nucleotides are TGCGCCAGCAGCATGGACAGCCTCAGCACGGAGCTGTTTTTT. Its protein is CASSMDSLSTELFF.

This clone was found a few times. This sequence joins TRBV25-1 and TRBJ1-1; the D is unclear. The ends were cut back, 4 bases at V and 0 bases at J, with 3 bases in the middle. CDR1 is MGHDK and CDR2 is SYGVNS in the germline V gene. The CDR3 contains 12 residues. CDR3 sequence reads: CASSALNTEAFF. DNA of the CDR3: TGTGCCAGCAGTGCCTTGAACACTGAAGCTTTCTTT.

The rearrangement joins TRBV14 to TRBJ2-7; unclear D gene. The ends were cut back, 1 base at V and 5 bases at J, with 21 bases in the middle. The CDR3 has 17 amino acids. CDR1 is SGHDN, CDR2 FVKESK, per germline. The CDR3 region has the DNA TGTGCCAGCAGCCAAGGAGGTCTCTCCCTAAGTTCCCACGAGCAGTACTTC. It yields the protein CASSQGGLSLSSHEQYF. Variable domain in full (rest from reference TRBV14 and TRBJ2-7): EAGVTQFPSHSVIEKGQTVTLRCDPISGHDNLYWYRRVMGKEIKFLLHFVKESKQDESGMPNNRFLAERTGGTYSTLKVQPAELEDSGVYFCASSQGGLSLSSHEQYFGPGTRLTVT.